This TCR beta chain appears in the sequencing data of a study of OX40 agonist ivuxolimab in advanced cancers. With respect to the entire study: Ivuxolimab was an agonistic, fully human IgG2 monoclonal antibody directed against OX40 (CD134), a costimulatory receptor. Intravenous ivuxolimab was administered to patients every 2 weeks at six dose levels: 0.01, 0.1, 0.3, 1.5, 3 and 10 mg/kg. Among the roughly 50 dose-escalation patients, about 20 had hepatocellular carcinoma, about 15 melanoma, 9 renal cell carcinoma and 9 head and neck cancer. In the dose-escalation cohort, more than 75% of patients were male, and the mean age was approximately 55 years, with a range of about 23 to 90. Patients were allowed to have had prior anti-PD-1, anti-PD-L1 or anti-CTLA-4 therapy, and approximately 37% of the dose-escalation patients had been treated with checkpoint inhibitors. Three dose-escalation patients achieved partial responses, one with hepatocellular carcinoma and two with cutaneous melanoma. The point of sequencing TCRbeta in the periphery was to test whether ivuxolimab changed TCR sequence diversity and drove clonal T-cell expansion. The paper describes the monotherapy dose-escalation part (N ≈ 52 patients) of the phase I trial of ivuxolimab. Overall results and qualifications from the work: Low levels of normalized T-cell clonal expansion were also seen in some nonresponding patients. Clonal expansion of both CD4+ and CD8+ blood T cells was observed from baseline to week 6 at doses 0.1 to 3.0 mg/kg. Antigen specificity was not determined for the clonally expanded peripheral T cells. After ivuxolimab, more expanded clones were found on average in CD8+ T cells than in CD4+ T cells. In partial responders in the 0.1-3.0 mg/kg groups, normalized peripheral clonal expansion was found to be among the lowest, especially among CD8+ T cells.

At the junction V is shortened by 7 bases and J by 1 base, with 14 bases in between. The germline V gene gives CDR1 as SGHRS and CDR2 as YFSETQ. The CDR3 sequence holds 14 residues, the cysteine and phenylalanine included. The read is trimmed to its CDR3 DNA, 42 bases read in frame from base 1. The trial excluded patients who had a history of autoimmune disease or were on systemic immunosuppression. Peripheral blood for TCR sequencing was collected from all dose cohorts at baseline, on cycle 4 day 1, and on cycle 7 day 1. The samples were drawn from a first-in-human, open-label, multicenter phase I dose-escalation trial of ivuxolimab. Adults with locally advanced or metastatic head and neck squamous cell, hepatocellular, melanoma or renal cell carcinoma were enrolled in the trial. Before TCR sequencing, CD4+ and CD8+ T cells were separately sorted from peripheral blood. Comments on this clone: Its recognized antigen is unknown. Base qualities are not at hand, and no much larger clone is one base apart.

For sequencing of the TCRbeta CDR3 region, genomic DNA was extracted from the sorted cells. TCRbeta CDR3 regions were sequenced using the immunoSEQ Assay. TCRdb took over this immuneACCESS table, retaining in-frame rearrangements with V and J assigned. Such tables are incomplete; in checked studies, under half of the missing clones stem from an unresolved V gene, and the remainder is unexplained. A total of around 68,000 clones appear in this sample, about nine tenths of them only once. Jointly, the top ten make up around 0.33% of the sample. The chain employs TRBV5-1 and TRBJ1-1, with the D gene not confidently named. Sequences were derived from CD4+ or CD8+ T cells sorted from blood, sampled in a trial of the OX40 agonist ivuxolimab. This clonotype was sampled from an adult with an advanced solid tumor such as melanoma, head and neck, liver or kidney cancer. The CDR3 amino acid sequence is: CASSVETGNTEAFF. The bases are TGCGCCAGCTCGGTAGAGACGGGGAACACTGAAGCTTTCTTT.